This TCR beta chain derives from a study of cytomegalovirus exposure and HLA in healthy donors. Study information: About four fifths of 398 genotyped donors fell in the Caucasian-associated ancestry cluster. Study outcomes and limitations: Confirmation in vitro established that three CMV-associated chains were specific for CMV antigens. TCR beta sequences reportedly predicted the HLA-A and HLA-B alleles of most subjects accurately.

13 Jbeta primers and 60 Vbeta primers were used for the PCR. Using immunoSEQ multiplex PCR, the repertoire was profiled, and TCRdb retains in-frame clones only, with some absent. In all, the sample yields approximately 190,000 clones. A note on this clone: Antigen specificity is unknown.

The sample consisted of PBMCs. This receptor was taken from a boy aged 5-17 years in good health and CMV-seronegative.

The CDR3 DNA follows: TGCAGCGTACAACGGGGGGCTAACTATGGCTACACCTTC. This encodes CSVQRGANYGYTF. The chain combines TRBV29-1 with TRBJ1-2, with D possibly TRBD1 on 5 matching bases. Trimming stripped 6 bases from V and 0 bases from J, with 11 bases between. The CDR3 has 13 amino acids. Germline V gene sequence: CDR1 SQVTM, CDR2 ANQGSEA.